The rows below give T cell receptor beta chains drawn from one sample of a study of monozygotic twins with inflammatory bowel disease. TCRdb reworked the 5' RACE reads into one entry per CDR3 protein, no DNA. The sample holds 300,000 to 400,000 distinct CDR3 sequences. Sample: blood. The source is a human donor with ulcerative colitis or Crohn's disease, or a healthy co-twin of an affected twin (not recorded which). CDR3s include the opening cysteine and the closing phenylalanine or tryptophan. Each record gives: V gene, J gene, CDR3 protein.

TRBV20-1	TRBJ1-1	CSASGSAVGNTEAFF
TRBV7-7	TRBJ2-5	CASSLGLGLQETQYF
TRBV20-1	TRBJ1-5	CSARGQGARKGNQPQHF
TRBV6-2/TRBV6-3	TRBJ2-7	CASSYAGVYEQYF
TRBV5-1	TRBJ2-5	CASRIPYSDRVKTQYF
TRBV7-9	TRBJ2-1	CASTPSGLPYNEQFF
TRBV2	TRBJ2-5	CASSGTSGGQETQYF
TRBV24-1	TRBJ2-5	CATSEAGREETQYF
TRBV29-1	TRBJ2-6	CSAETSGGSGANVLTF
TRBV4-3	TRBJ1-4	CASSQIREVREKLFF
TRBV7-9	TRBJ2-3	CASSLGPGLHGGDTQYF
TRBV4-1	TRBJ1-5	CASSQDPLWQGARVGNQPQHF
TRBV10-2	TRBJ2-3	CASTRGTSGGARTDTQYF
TRBV5-1	TRBJ2-7	CASSPIAGLTYEQYF
TRBV7-2	TRBJ2-4	CASGGGSKNIQYF
TRBV9	TRBJ2-1	CASSASILAGPTYNEQFF
TRBV6-1	TRBJ2-1	CASTNGGVPSSYNEQFF
TRBV20-1	TRBJ2-7	CSAETSGSYEQYF
TRBV5-1	TRBJ2-3	CASRSVGDTQYF
TRBV7-6	TRBJ2-7	CASSLAGGDRGHEQYF
TRBV29-1	TRBJ1-2	CSVEDAWAEESGYTF
TRBV6-4	TRBJ2-2	CASSDSGQGAGELFF
TRBV6-1	TRBJ1-5	CASSQLAHQPQHF
TRBV3-1	TRBJ1-5	CASSQGSGNQPQHF
TRBV7-2	TRBJ2-7	CASSLNLGSGEQYF
TRBV20-1	TRBJ2-6	CSALQGAGANVLTF
TRBV28	TRBJ1-2	CASRGTGGFYGYTF
TRBV11-3	TRBJ1-1	CASSSQGLRGEAFF
TRBV6-2/TRBV6-3	TRBJ2-6	CASRADGANVLTF
TRBV5-1	TRBJ1-1	CASSLGGVEAFF
TRBV11-2	TRBJ2-1	CASSLPLAGEQFF
TRBV29-1	TRBJ2-2	CSASDRVFAGELFF
TRBV4-1	TRBJ2-7	CASSQDQGTTYEQYF
TRBV6-6	TRBJ2-3	CAIEDSGLTQYF
TRBV20-1	TRBJ1-5	CSARPRQYNQPQHF
TRBV4-3	TRBJ2-3	CASSPSGGQILDTDTQYF
TRBV2	TRBJ2-5	CASRGLAGGPKTQYF
TRBV20-1	TRBJ2-2	CSAGGGGSGVLFF
TRBV12-3/TRBV12-4	TRBJ2-1	CASSLVQAPQGAYEQFF
TRBV5-1	TRBJ2-7	CASSLEGAPYEQYF
TRBV19	TRBJ1-6	CASSIQGWNSPLHF
TRBV11-2	TRBJ2-3	CASSTHGLVGGLDTQYF
TRBV20-1	TRBJ2-7	CSAKQGRSYEQYF
TRBV29-1	TRBJ1-2	CSVDGRPHGDYGYTF